Each of the 17 T cell receptor beta chains below was sequenced from the same sample in a study of blood T cell repertoires in COVID-19. The method was immunoSEQ multiplex PCR; TCRdb's version includes in-frame clones alone and lacks a portion of them. The sample contains approximately 400,000 clones, approximately 91% of which appear only once. Sequenced sample: PBMCs or T cells enriched from blood (not recorded which). The receptors originated from a woman aged 40 to 50 who had been exposed to COVID-19.

The chain uses TRBV7-9 and TRBJ2-1; 8 bases match TRBD2. The trim removed 4 bases at V and 2 bases at J, leaving 1 base unmatched. Germline CDR1 and CDR2: SEHNR and FQNEAQ (reference sequence). This CDR3 region has 14 residues. CDR3 in amino acids: CASSSGLAYNEQFF. For the CDR3, the DNA is TGTGCCAGCAGCTCGGGACTAGCCTACAATGAGCAGTTCTTC.

The chain combines TRBV30 with TRBJ2-3, with D possibly being TRBD1 (6 bases). CDR3 size: 15 residues. Trimming left V 1 base short and J 1 base short, with 12 bases between. Germline V gene data show CDR1 as GTSNPN and CDR2 as SVGIG (reference sequence). CDR3 DNA sequence: TGTGCCTGGAGTGGATCGGCAGGGGGCACAGATACGCAGTATTTT. Translated: CAWSGSAGGTDTQYF.

Here the CDR3 reads CASSLGQGGGSPYEQYF. As DNA, the CDR3 is TGCGCCAGCAGCTTAGGGCAGGGAGGAGGCAGTCCCTACGAGCAGTACTTC. The J gene is TRBJ2-7, the V gene TRBV5-1, with D perhaps TRBD2 (6 bases). The CDR3 has 17 residues. The germline V and J ends were trimmed by 2 bases and 2 bases, with 20 bases remaining between them. The V gene's germline CDR1 is SGHRS and CDR2 YFSETQ.

This clone showed up just once. The chain recombines TRBV24-1 with TRBJ2-7; no reliable D call. The V end lost 2 bases, the J end lost 3 bases, and 7 bases lay between the germline ends. This CDR3 region has 13 residues. CDR1 is KGHDR and CDR2 is SFDVKD in the germline V gene. CDR3 protein: CATSDSAYYEQYF. Here the CDR3 DNA reads TGTGCCACCAGTGATTCTGCCTACTACGAGCAGTACTTC.

The count of this clone is one. The V gene is TRBV15, the J gene TRBJ1-5; 7 bases are shared with TRBD1. The trim removed 0 bases at V and 6 bases at J, leaving 8 bases unmatched. CDR1 and CDR2 from the germline V gene are LNHNV and YYDKDF (reference sequence). The CDR3 spans 16 residues. CDR3 sequence: CATSREGRGTFQPQHF. DNA of the CDR3: TGTGCCACCAGCAGAGAGGGCAGGGGGACTTTTCAGCCCCAGCATTTT.

This chain joins TRBV12-3 or TRBV12-4 and TRBJ2-2; D not resolved. The CDR3 consists of 13 residues. V lost 7 bases and J lost 4, with 10 bases in between. CDR3 coding DNA: TGTGCCAGCAAGATGACAAGCACCGGGGAGCTGTTTTTT. It yields the protein CASKMTSTGELFF.

This sequence joins TRBV27 and TRBJ1-5, with D possibly TRBD1 on 6 matching bases. This CDR3 has 19 amino acids. CDR1 MNHEY and CDR2 SMNVEV come from the germline V gene (reference sequence). V was pared by 2 bases and J by 0 bases, with 20 bases between. CDR3 DNA: TGTGCCAGCAGTTTAAGGCCCAGGGGAAACAGGAATAGCAATCAGCCCCAGCATTTT. Its protein product is CASSLRPRGNRNSNQPQHF.

The chain combines TRBV19 with TRBJ1-2; D not resolved. The CDR3 spans 13 residues. Germline V gene data show CDR1 as LNHDA and CDR2 as SQIVND (reference sequence). Trimming shortened V by 4 bases and J by 3 bases, and 9 bases separated the two germline ends. The CDR3 loop is CASSRVSDYGYTF. DNA for the CDR3: TGTGCCAGTAGTAGGGTCAGCGACTATGGCTACACCTTC.

The gene calls are TRBV6-4 and TRBJ2-2, with 7 bases identical to TRBD1. The CDR3 extends over 14 amino acids. V was clipped by 3 bases and J by 4 bases; unmatched bases: 2. Germline V gene lookup returns CDR1 MRHNA and CDR2 SNTAGT. CDR3 nucleotide sequence: TGTGCCAGCAGTGAAGCAGGGGGCACCGGGGAGCTGTTTTTT. Residues: CASSEAGGTGELFF.

CDR3 nucleotide sequence: TGTGCCAGCAGCTTAGGAGTGCGGGAAAAACTGTTTTTT. Protein: CASSLGVREKLFF. This chain links TRBV11-3 with TRBJ1-4; D is ambiguous. Trimming removed 1 base at V and 8 bases at J, with 8 bases between. Germline assignment: CDR1 SGHNT and CDR2 YENEEA. The CDR3 covers 13 residues.

A single count supports this clone. This chain connects TRBV5-6 to TRBJ1-5; tentative D call: TRBD1 (6 bases). CDR3 length: 14 amino acids. Trimming left V 3 bases short and J 3 bases short, with 10 bases between. Germline CDR1 is SGHDT and CDR2 is YYEEEE. The CDR3: CASSYRAHNQPQHF. For the CDR3, the DNA is TGTGCCAGCAGCTACAGGGCCCACAATCAGCCCCAGCATTTT.

The V gene is TRBV30, the J gene TRBJ2-7; a possible D gene is TRBD2 (5 bases). Trimming removed 5 bases from V and 2 bases from J, with 10 bases in between. Germline V gene lookup returns CDR1 GTSNPN and CDR2 SVGIG (reference sequence). The CDR3 length is 12 residues. The DNA of the CDR3 is TGTGCCTGGGAAACCGGGACCTACGAGCAGTACTTC. The encoded protein is CAWETGTYEQYF.

The V call is TRBV6-2 or TRBV6-3, the J call TRBJ1-5; the D is unclear. V was pared by 6 bases and J by 0 bases, with 15 bases between. The length of the CDR3 is 16 residues. Germline V gives CDR1 MNHEY, CDR2 SVGEGT. CDR3 sequence reads: CASSPPYSYSNQPQHF. The CDR3 nucleotides read TGTGCCAGCAGCCCACCCTACAGTTATAGCAATCAGCCCCAGCATTTT.

The J gene is TRBJ1-5, the V gene TRBV6-5, with D perhaps matching TRBD1 (5 bases). CDR1 and CDR2 from the germline V gene are MNHEY and SVGAGI. Between the trimmed V and J ends, which lost 0 bases and 3 bases, there was a span of 9 bases. The CDR3 is 15 residues long. The DNA for the CDR3 is TGTGCCAGCAGTTACTCGAGTGGGGCCAATCAGCCCCAGCATTTT. It is translated as CASSYSSGANQPQHF.

This clone was seen once. Mismatch with germline at one junction end may stem from a read error. The rearrangement links TRBV13 to TRBJ1-6; the match to TRBD1 covers 9 bases. This CDR3 spans 13 amino acids. Germline V gene sequence: CDR1 PRHDT, CDR2 FYEKMQ (reference sequence). CDR3 residues: CASSLGRTGAWRF. CDR3 coding DNA: TGTGCCAGCAGCTTAGGGAGGACAGGGGCTTGGCGGTTT.

The chain joins TRBV19 to TRBJ2-7; TRBD2 aligns across 8 bases. The CDR3 runs 15 residues. J was trimmed by 2 bases and V by 4 bases; bases with no gene match: 7. Per germline, CDR1 LNHDA and CDR2 SQIVND (reference sequence). The CDR3 loop is CASSTGGARTYEQYF. The CDR3 coding sequence is TGTGCCAGTAGTACGGGGGGGGCTCGCACCTACGAGCAGTACTTC.

This chain joins TRBV5-4 and TRBJ2-7; possible D gene TRBD2, 8 bases. The CDR3 sequence is 15 residues long. The germline V gene encodes CDR1 SGHNT and CDR2 YYREEE (reference sequence). Trimming took off 2 bases at V and 2 bases at J, with 14 bases between the two ends. In DNA form, the CDR3 reads TGTGCCAGCAGCTTCAGCGGGGGACAGCCCTACGAGCAGTACTTC. The encoded protein is CASSFSGGQPYEQYF.